This section outlines one T cell receptor beta chain sequence together with its context. As yet, its antigen is unknown. The data were taken from a study of shared clonotypes between healthy human individuals. Germline V lookup: CDR1 SGHRS, CDR2 YFSETQ. Trimming cost V 4 bases and J 3 bases, with 14 bases left between them. This CDR3 is built from 14 residues. Study-level points and caveats: Sampling covered nothing but blood. Tissue TCR repertoires likely differ from those found in blood.

Measured with immunoSEQ multiplex PCR; TCRdb has only the in-frame clones, and not every one. The table records 1,400,000 or so clones, less than 99% of them present only once. The chain combines TRBV5-1 with TRBJ2-7; a possible D gene is TRBD2 (5 bases). Sequencing was performed on naive CD4+ T cells sorted from blood. Subset indicated: CD45RA+ positively selected. The receptor comes from a man between 25 and 39 years old in good health. The CDR3 is CASSQDFRNYEQYF. The CDR3 nucleotides are TGCGCCAGCAGCCAGGACTTTAGAAACTACGAGCAGTACTTC. The entire variable domain, with the rest obtained from reference TRBV5-1 and TRBJ2-7, is as follows: KAGVTQTPRYLIKTRGQQVTLSCSPISGHRSVSWYQQTPGQGLQFLFEYFSETQRNKGNFPGRFSGRQFSNSRSEMNVSTLELGDSALYLCASSQDFRNYEQYFGPGTRLTVT.